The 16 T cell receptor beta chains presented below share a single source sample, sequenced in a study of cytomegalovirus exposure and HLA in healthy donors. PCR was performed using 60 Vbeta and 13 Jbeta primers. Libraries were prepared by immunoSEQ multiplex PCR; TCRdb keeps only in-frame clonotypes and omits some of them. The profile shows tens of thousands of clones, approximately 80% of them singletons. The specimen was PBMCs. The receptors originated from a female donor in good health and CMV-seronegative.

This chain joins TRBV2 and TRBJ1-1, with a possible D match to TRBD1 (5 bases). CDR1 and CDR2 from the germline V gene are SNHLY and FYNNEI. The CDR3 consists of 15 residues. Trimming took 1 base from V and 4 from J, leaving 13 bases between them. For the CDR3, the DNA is TGTGCCAGCAGTGAAGAGCAGCTTCAGGGCACTGAAGCTTTCTTT. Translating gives CASSEEQLQGTEAFF. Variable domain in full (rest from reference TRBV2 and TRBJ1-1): EPEVTQTPSHQVTQMGQEVILRCVPISNHLYFYWYRQILGQKVEFLVSFYNNEISEKSEIFDDQFSVERPDGSNFTLKIRSTKLEDSAMYFCASSEEQLQGTEAFFGQGTRLTVV.

CDR3 protein: CASFAPRGPIYNSPLHF. The DNA for the CDR3 is TGTGCCTCATTTGCGCCTCGGGGTCCGATCTATAATTCACCCCTCCACTTT. The V and J genes are TRBV2 and TRBJ1-6; no firm D call. The length of the CDR3 is 17 residues. Germline-derived CDR1 and CDR2 are SNHLY and FYNNEI. Trimming shortened V by 11 bases and J by 3 bases, and 23 bases separated the two germline ends.

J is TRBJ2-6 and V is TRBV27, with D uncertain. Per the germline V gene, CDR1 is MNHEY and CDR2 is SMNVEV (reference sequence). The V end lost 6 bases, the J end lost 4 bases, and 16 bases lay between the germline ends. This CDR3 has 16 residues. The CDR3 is CASSLNPPLGANVLTF. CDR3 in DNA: TGTGCCAGCAGCCTAAATCCTCCTCTGGGGGCCAACGTCCTGACTTTC. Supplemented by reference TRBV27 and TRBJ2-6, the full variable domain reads EAQVTQNPRYLITVTGKKLTVTCSQNMNHEYMSWYRQDPGLGLRQIYYSMNVEVTDKGDVPEGYKVSRKEKRNFPLILESPSPNQTSLYFCASSLNPPLGANVLTFGAGSRLTVL.

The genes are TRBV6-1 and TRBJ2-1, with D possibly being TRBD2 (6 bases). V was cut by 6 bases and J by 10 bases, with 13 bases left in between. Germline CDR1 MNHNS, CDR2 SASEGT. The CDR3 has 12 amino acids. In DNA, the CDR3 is TGTGCCAGCAGACAGGTCCGGGGGGAGCAGTTCTTC. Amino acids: CASRQVRGEQFF.

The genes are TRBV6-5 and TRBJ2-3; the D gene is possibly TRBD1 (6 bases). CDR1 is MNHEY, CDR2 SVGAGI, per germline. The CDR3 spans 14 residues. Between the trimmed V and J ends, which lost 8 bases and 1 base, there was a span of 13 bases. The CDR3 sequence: CASRSGVGTDTQYF. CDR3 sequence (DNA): TGTGCCAGCCGTTCAGGGGTAGGCACAGATACGCAGTATTTT.

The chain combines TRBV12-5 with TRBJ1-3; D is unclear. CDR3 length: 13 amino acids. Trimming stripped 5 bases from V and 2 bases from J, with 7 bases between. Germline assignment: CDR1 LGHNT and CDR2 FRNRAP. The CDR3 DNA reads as TGTGCTAGTGGTCCCCCAGCTGGAAACACCATATATTTT. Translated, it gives CASGPPAGNTIYF.

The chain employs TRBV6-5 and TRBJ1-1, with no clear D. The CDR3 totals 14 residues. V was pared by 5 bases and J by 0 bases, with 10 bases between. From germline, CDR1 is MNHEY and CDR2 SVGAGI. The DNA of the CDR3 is TGTGCCAGCAGTGTCCGGAGAATGAACACTGAAGCTTTCTTT. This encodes CASSVRRMNTEAFF.

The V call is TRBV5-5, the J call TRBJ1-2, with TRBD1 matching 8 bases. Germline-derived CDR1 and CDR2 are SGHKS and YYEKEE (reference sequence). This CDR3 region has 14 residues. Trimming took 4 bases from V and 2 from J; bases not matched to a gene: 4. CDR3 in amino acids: CASSPWTGNYGYTF. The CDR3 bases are TGTGCCAGCAGCCCATGGACAGGGAACTATGGCTACACCTTC.

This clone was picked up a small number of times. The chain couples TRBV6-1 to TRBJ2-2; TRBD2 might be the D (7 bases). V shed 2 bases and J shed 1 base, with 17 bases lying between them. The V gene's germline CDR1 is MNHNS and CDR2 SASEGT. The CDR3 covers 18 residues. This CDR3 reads CASSERVKGGGNTGELFF. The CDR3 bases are TGTGCCAGCAGTGAAAGGGTTAAGGGAGGGGGGAACACCGGGGAGCTGTTTTTT.

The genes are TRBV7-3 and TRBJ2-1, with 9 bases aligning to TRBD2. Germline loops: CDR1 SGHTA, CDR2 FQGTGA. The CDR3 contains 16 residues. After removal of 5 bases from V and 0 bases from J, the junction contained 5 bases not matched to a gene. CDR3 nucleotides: TGTGCCAGCAGCGTCAGCGGGGGGTTCTCCTACAATGAGCAGTTCTTC. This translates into CASSVSGGFSYNEQFF. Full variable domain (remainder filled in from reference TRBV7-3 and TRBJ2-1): GAGVSQTPSNKVTEKGKYVELRCDPISGHTALYWYRQSLGQGPEFLIYFQGTGAADDSGLPNDRFFAVRPEGSVSTLKIQRTERGDSAVYLCASSVSGGFSYNEQFFGPGTRLTVL.

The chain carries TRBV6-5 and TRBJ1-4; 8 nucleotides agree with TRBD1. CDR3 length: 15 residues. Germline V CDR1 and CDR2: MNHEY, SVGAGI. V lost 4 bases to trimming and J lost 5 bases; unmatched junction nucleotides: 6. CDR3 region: CASSSGRGLNEKLFF. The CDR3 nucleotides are TGTGCCAGCAGTTCCGGCAGGGGGCTCAATGAAAAACTGTTTTTT.

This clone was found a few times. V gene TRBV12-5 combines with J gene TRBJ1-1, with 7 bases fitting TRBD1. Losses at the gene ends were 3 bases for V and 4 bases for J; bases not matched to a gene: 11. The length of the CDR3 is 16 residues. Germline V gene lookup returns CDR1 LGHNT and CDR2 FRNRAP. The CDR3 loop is CASGFLMTGKGTEAFF. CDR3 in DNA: TGTGCTAGTGGTTTTCTAATGACAGGGAAGGGCACTGAAGCTTTCTTT.

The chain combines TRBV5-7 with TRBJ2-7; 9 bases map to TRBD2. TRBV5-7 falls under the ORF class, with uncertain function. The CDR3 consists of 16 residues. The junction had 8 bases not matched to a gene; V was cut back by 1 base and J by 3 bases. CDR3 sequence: CASSLSSGALYYEQYF. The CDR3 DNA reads TGTGCCAGCAGCTTGTCTAGCGGGGCCCTATACTACGAGCAGTACTTC.

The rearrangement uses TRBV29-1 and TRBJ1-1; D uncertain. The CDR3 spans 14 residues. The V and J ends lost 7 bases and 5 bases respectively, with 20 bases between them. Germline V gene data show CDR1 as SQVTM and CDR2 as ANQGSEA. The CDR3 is CSASYRGYGTEAFF. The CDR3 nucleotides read TGCAGCGCCTCATATCGAGGGTACGGAACTGAAGCTTTCTTT.

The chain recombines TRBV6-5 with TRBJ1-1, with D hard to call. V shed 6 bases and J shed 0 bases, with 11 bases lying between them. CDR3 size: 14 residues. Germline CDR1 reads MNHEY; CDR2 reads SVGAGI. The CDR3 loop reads CASSIGGMNTEAFF. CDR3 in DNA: TGTGCCAGCAGCATTGGAGGCATGAACACTGAAGCTTTCTTT.

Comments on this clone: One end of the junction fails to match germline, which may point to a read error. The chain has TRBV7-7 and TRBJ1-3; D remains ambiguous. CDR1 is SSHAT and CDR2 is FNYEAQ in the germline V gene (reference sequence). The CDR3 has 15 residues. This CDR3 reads CASSGGPSSGNTIYF. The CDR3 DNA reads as TGTGCTAGCAGCGGAGGACCTTCCTCTGGAAACACCATATATTTT.